The 7 T cell receptor beta chains presented below share a single source sample, sequenced in a study of T-cell memory formation after mild COVID-19. From the 5' RACE reads, TCRdb called clonotypes with MiXCR, one entry per CDR3 protein. The sample lists fewer than 550,000 distinct CDR3 sequences, roughly 20% occurring once. The specimen was PBMCs or a T cell subset sorted from them (not recorded which). All receptors come from an adult woman who had mild COVID-19 (a few samples of this study predate the infection). Cell type and time point are not known.

This clonotype showed up just a few times. This chain uses TRBV6-2 or TRBV6-3 with TRBJ1-2; no firm D call. Germline assignment: CDR1 MNHEY and CDR2 SVGEGT. V shed 5 bases and J shed 4 bases, with 14 bases lying between them. This CDR3 spans 14 amino acids. The CDR3 loop is CASSERERFYGYTF. CDR3 nucleotides: TGTGCCAGCAGTGAAAGGGAACGGTTCTATGGCTACACCTTC.

In this sample, this clonotype turned up a few times. The chain combines TRBV25-1 with TRBJ1-2, with TRBD1 identical over 9 bases. Per the germline V gene, CDR1 is MGHDK and CDR2 is SYGVNS. Trimming at V came to 2 bases and at J to 6 bases, leaving 10 bases not matched to a gene. The CDR3 loop spans 16 amino acids. CDR3 sequence (DNA): TGTGCCAGCAGTGAACCTACCGGGACAGGGCGAGATGGCTACACCTTC. Protein: CASSEPTGTGRDGYTF.

Only a few counts were recorded for this clonotype. The chain has TRBV7-2 and TRBJ2-7, with D uncertain. CDR1 is SGHTA and CDR2 is FQGNSA in the germline V gene. Trimming cost V 5 bases and J 3 bases, with 14 bases left between them. This CDR3 spans 14 amino acids. CDR3 nucleotides: TGTGCCAGCAGCCCCCCCGTCAAGGGCTACGAGCAGTACTTC. Protein product: CASSPPVKGYEQYF.

The V call is TRBV5-1, the J call TRBJ2-1; TRBD2 matches 11 bases. This CDR3 has 16 amino acids. Germline assignment: CDR1 SGHRS and CDR2 YFSETQ. The trim removed 0 bases at V and 3 bases at J, leaving 2 bases unmatched. The CDR3 coding sequence is TGCGCCAGCAGCTTGGGTAGCGGGGGGGACTACAATGAGCAGTTCTTC. Its translation is CASSLGSGGDYNEQFF.

The chain couples TRBV12-3 or TRBV12-4 to TRBJ1-2; D uncertain. The length of the CDR3 is 12 residues. V gave up 8 bases and J gave up 4 bases, with 11 bases separating them. The CDR3, as DNA: TGTGCCAGCGGGCTATCATCCTATGGCTACACCTTC. Translated, it gives CASGLSSYGYTF.

This clonotype turned up a few times. The V call is TRBV9, the J call TRBJ2-1, with TRBD2 identical over 7 bases. Germline loops: CDR1 SGDLS, CDR2 YYNGEE. V was clipped by 4 bases and J by 5 bases; unmatched bases: 6. The CDR3 length is 14 residues. The CDR3 DNA reads TGTGCCAGCAGCTTGGGACTACTGCACAATGAGCAGTTCTTC. Its protein product is CASSLGLLHNEQFF.

The chain joins TRBV5-4 to TRBJ2-2; D may be TRBD2 (6 bases). V shed 2 bases and J shed 4 bases, with 18 bases lying between them. The CDR3 runs to 17 residues. Germline V CDR1 and CDR2: SGHNT, YYREEE (reference sequence). The CDR3 DNA reads TGTGCCAGCAGCTTAAACCCGTCTCGCGGGGCCACCGGGGAGCTGTTTTTT. Its translation is CASSLNPSRGATGELFF.